One T cell receptor beta chain is described in this entry. The antigen remains undetermined. These data belong to a study of siplizumab effects on memory and regulatory T cells. Per germline, CDR1 SGDLS and CDR2 YYNGEE. This CDR3 comprises 16 residues. V was shortened by 2 bases and J by 0 bases, with 12 bases between the two germline ends. Regarding the study as a whole: Treatment with siplizumab left mappable alloreactive CD4+ clones averaging approximately 69% Treg-derived, compared with 25% to 30% in controls. Of the proliferating CD4+ or CD8+ clones, roughly 75-96% lacked a naive or memory phenotype that could be assigned.

TCRdb's copy holds only in-frame clones and misses some; the assay was immunoSEQ multiplex PCR. The sample has nearly 85,000 clones, approximately 95% seen once. V usage is TRBV9 and J usage is TRBJ2-1, with D perhaps matching TRBD1 (6 bases). Sequenced: CD8+ T cells sorted from blood. The TCR was taken from a human donor in good health. The CDR3 is CASSVSGTSSYNEQFF. CDR3 DNA: TGTGCCAGCAGCGTCTCCGGGACAAGCTCCTACAATGAGCAGTTCTTC.